A single sample gave rise to the 19 T cell receptor beta chains below, sequenced in a study of T cell responses to AZD1222 COVID-19 vaccine. Data came from immunoSEQ multiplex PCR; TCRdb stores just in-frame clones and leaves some out. Here the sample spans about 270,000 clones, approximately 94% being singletons. Sequencing was performed on peripheral blood, taken 28 days after the second AZD1222 dose. All receptors derive from an adult who received the AZD1222 COVID-19 vaccine.

The genes are TRBV2 and TRBJ1-4; the D gene is possibly TRBD1 (5 bases). The length of the CDR3 is 15 residues. Germline values: CDR1 SNHLY, CDR2 FYNNEI. Deletions cut 8 bases from V and 0 bases from J, with 13 bases between. This CDR3 reads CASERGPATNEKLFF. The DNA for the CDR3 is TGTGCCAGCGAGAGGGGTCCGGCAACTAATGAAAAACTGTTTTTT. The whole variable domain, filled in from reference TRBV2 and TRBJ1-4, reads EPEVTQTPSHQVTQMGQEVILRCVPISNHLYFYWYRQILGQKVEFLVSFYNNEISEKSEIFDDQFSVERPDGSNFTLKIRSTKLEDSAMYFCASERGPATNEKLFFGSGTQLSVL.

V is TRBV13 and J is TRBJ2-7, with 9 bases lining up with TRBD1. This CDR3 is built from 15 residues. Germline V gene lookup returns CDR1 PRHDT and CDR2 FYEKMQ (reference sequence). V was pared by 5 bases and J by 1 base, with 6 bases of the junction left unmatched. The CDR3 protein is CASSPGTGSSYEQYF. In DNA form, the CDR3 reads TGTGCCAGCAGCCCAGGGACAGGGAGTTCCTACGAGCAGTACTTC.

V and J are TRBV15 and TRBJ2-3, with D unclear. Germline V gives CDR1 LNHNV, CDR2 YYDKDF (reference sequence). The germline V and J ends were trimmed by 2 bases and 11 bases, with 11 bases remaining between them. CDR3 length: 12 residues. In nucleotides, the CDR3 is TGTGCCACCAGCAGACCACATGGTGGGCAGTATTTT. Its translation is CATSRPHGGQYF.

This chain joins TRBV6-2 or TRBV6-3 and TRBJ2-3; the D call may be TRBD1 or TRBD2 (5 bases each). The germline V and J ends were trimmed by 0 bases and 3 bases, with 10 bases remaining between them. The CDR3 is made up of 15 amino acids. From germline, CDR1 is MNHEY and CDR2 SVGEGT. CDR3 residues: CASSYSPGRTDTQYF. For the CDR3, the DNA is TGTGCCAGCAGTTACTCGCCAGGGAGAACAGATACGCAGTATTTT.

The chain uses TRBV12-3 or TRBV12-4 and TRBJ2-7; a possible D gene is TRBD2 (5 bases). The CDR3 runs to 13 residues. Trimming removed 5 bases at V and 6 bases at J, with 14 bases between. The DNA of the CDR3 is TGTGCCAGCAGTCCCCTTCTAGCCGGCGAGCAGTACTTC. Amino acid sequence: CASSPLLAGEQYF.

This sequence joins TRBV7-2 and TRBJ2-3; D may be TRBD2 (5 bases). Trimming removed 3 bases at V and 5 bases at J, with 9 bases between. The CDR3 is made up of 13 amino acids. Germline lookup yields CDR1 SGHTA and CDR2 FQGNSA. In DNA, the CDR3 is TGTGCCAGCAGCTTTTCCGCGGGAGATACGCAGTATTTT. Translating gives CASSFSAGDTQYF.

The gene calls are TRBV5-1 and TRBJ1-6; possibly TRBD1 for D (6 bases). Germline V gives CDR1 SGHRS, CDR2 YFSETQ. The CDR3 has 15 residues. V shed 2 bases and J shed 10 bases, with 16 bases lying between them. Written as DNA, the CDR3 is TGCGCCAGCAGCTTAACAGGGAAAGAAAGGTCACCCCTCCACTTT. Protein sequence: CASSLTGKERSPLHF.

The chain uses TRBV18 and TRBJ2-3, with D perhaps matching TRBD1 (6 bases). V was cut by 3 bases and J by 10 bases, with 17 bases left in between. Germline V CDR1 and CDR2: KGHSH, LQKENI. The CDR3 totals 14 residues. CDR3 nucleotide sequence: TGTGCCAGCTCACCGGAAATTTTACAGGGACCGCAGTATTTT. Translating gives CASSPEILQGPQYF.

In its sample, this clone was seen once. This rearrangement joins TRBV5-4 to TRBJ2-5, with a weak D call TRBD1 (6 bases). CDR1 SGHNT and CDR2 YYREEE come from the germline V gene (reference sequence). This CDR3 spans 16 amino acids. Trimming removed 4 bases from V and 5 bases from J, with 21 bases in between. In DNA, the CDR3 is TGTGCCAGCAGCGCTCCCGGCGAGGGGCAGGGGGAGACCCAGTACTTC. Translation: CASSAPGEGQGETQYF. The full variable domain, its missing parts supplied by reference TRBV5-4 and TRBJ2-5, is ETGVTQSPTHLIKTRGQQVTLRCSSQSGHNTVSWYQQALGQGPQFIFQYYREEENGRGNFPPRFSGLQFPNYSSELNVNALELDDSALYLCASSAPGEGQGETQYFGPGTRLLVL.

The chain combines TRBV12-3 or TRBV12-4 with TRBJ2-1; 8 bases are shared with TRBD2. The V segment lost 1 base and the J segment 11 bases; nucleotides outside the gene matches: 4. This CDR3 has 13 residues. The CDR3 spells CASSLEGGRKQFF. The CDR3 DNA follows: TGTGCCAGCAGTTTAGAAGGCGGGAGGAAGCAGTTCTTC.

The V call is TRBV5-6, the J call TRBJ1-4; D ambiguous. The CDR3 has 14 amino acids. The germline V gene has CDR1 SGHDT and CDR2 YYEEEE. V lost 3 bases to trimming and J lost 1 base, with 7 bases between them. Here the CDR3 reads CASSSPLTNEKLFF. The CDR3 nucleotides are TGTGCCAGCAGCTCCCCTTTAACTAATGAAAAACTGTTTTTT.

Details on this clone: A read error may produce the germline difference seen at one junction end. The J gene is TRBJ2-1, the V gene TRBV2; 11 nucleotides line up with TRBD2. This CDR3 contains 15 residues. The germline gives CDR1 SNHLY, CDR2 FYNNEI. The CDR3 bases are TGTGCCAGCAGGGAAGTAGCGGGAGGGTGGGATGAGCAGTTCTTC. It codes for CASREVAGGWDEQFF. Filled out from reference TRBV2 and TRBJ2-1, the complete variable domain reads EPEVTQTPSHQVTQMGQEVILRCVPISNHLYFYWYRQILGQKVEFLVSFYNNEISEKSEIFDDQFSVERPDGSNFTLKIRSTKLEDSAMYFCASREVAGGWDEQFFGPGTRLTVL.

V is TRBV7-2 and J is TRBJ2-3; no firm D call. V was pared by 3 bases and J by 5 bases, with 6 bases between. CDR1 SGHTA and CDR2 FQGNSA come from the germline V gene. The CDR3 consists of 12 residues. The CDR3 loop is CASSFEVDTQYF. In DNA, the CDR3 is TGTGCCAGCAGCTTCGAGGTAGATACGCAGTATTTT.

This chain joins TRBV6-6 and TRBJ1-5; 7 bases map to TRBD1. The V gene's germline CDR1 is MNHNY and CDR2 SVGAGI (reference sequence). V dropped 5 bases and J dropped 1; count of bases not matched to a gene: 8. CDR3 size: 16 residues. CDR3 coding DNA: TGTGCCAGCAGTCTCCGACAGGGTGGAAGCAATCAGCCCCAGCATTTT. It specifies CASSLRQGGSNQPQHF.

The rearrangement uses TRBV4-2 and TRBJ2-1; 8 bases align to TRBD2. The CDR3 length is 14 residues. Germline trimming cut 0 bases from V and 9 bases from J; bases unmatched to any gene: 4. Germline-derived CDR1 and CDR2 are LGHNA and YNFKEQ. Here the CDR3 reads CASSQDRTSSEQFF. The CDR3 DNA follows: TGTGCCAGCAGCCAAGATCGGACTAGCAGTGAGCAGTTCTTC.

The CDR3 DNA reads as TGTGCCAGCAGACCGGGACAGCCGAACACTGAAGCTTTCTTT. It specifies CASRPGQPNTEAFF. The rearrangement uses TRBV28 and TRBJ1-1; 7 positions agree with TRBD1. Trimming at V came to 6 bases and at J to 1 base, leaving 5 bases not matched to a gene. Germline values: CDR1 MDHEN, CDR2 SYDVKM. CDR3 size: 14 residues.

The chain carries TRBV28 and TRBJ2-1, with D maybe TRBD2 (7 bases). The CDR3 totals 12 residues. The germline V and J ends were trimmed by 3 bases and 9 bases, with 9 bases remaining between them. The V gene's germline CDR1 is MDHEN and CDR2 SYDVKM. The CDR3 nucleotides read TGTGCCAGCAGTTTCGGGGGGCGTGAGCAGTTCTTC. This codes for CASSFGGREQFF.

The chain links TRBV19 to TRBJ2-1; no reliable D call. V lost 6 bases and J 8 bases, leaving 14 bases between the germline ends. This CDR3 comprises 13 residues. CDR1 and CDR2 from the germline V gene are LNHDA and SQIVND (reference sequence). Here the CDR3 reads CASSQLPGYEQFF. The DNA of the CDR3 is TGTGCCAGTAGCCAACTGCCTGGATATGAGCAGTTCTTC.

This chain connects TRBV9 to TRBJ2-7; 7 bases align to TRBD1. The CDR3 runs 14 residues. CDR1 SGDLS and CDR2 YYNGEE come from the germline V gene. V lost 4 bases, J lost 2 bases, and 6 bases stayed unmatched. The CDR3 spells CASSYDRDTYEQYF. DNA of the CDR3: TGTGCCAGCAGCTACGACAGGGACACCTACGAGCAGTACTTC. Drawing the rest from reference TRBV9 and TRBJ2-7, the complete variable domain is DSGVTQTPKHLITATGQRVTLRCSPRSGDLSVYWYQQSLDQGLQFLIQYYNGEERAKGNILERFSAQQFPDLHSELNLSSLELGDSALYFCASSYDRDTYEQYFGPGTRLTVT.